The sequence of this T cell receptor beta chain was determined in a study of T cells after yellow fever vaccination. Deletions cut 0 bases from V and 4 bases from J, with 10 bases between. Germline lookup yields CDR1 KGHSH and CDR2 LQKENI. This CDR3 has 14 amino acids. TCRdb recomputed calls from the 5' RACE reads with MiXCR, one row per CDR3 protein. The sample consists of about 42,000 distinct CDR3 sequences, around 6.4% of them appearing once. The table lists this clonotype with many counts. Source: PBMCs, either bulk or a sorted T-cell subset (CD4+, CD8+, memory, or dextramer-sorted; not recorded which), taken 45 days after the yellow fever booster vaccination. This receptor was obtained from a man in his thirties or forties who received the YFV17D yellow fever vaccine. The gene calls are TRBV18 and TRBJ2-7; D may be TRBD1 (6 bases). CDR3 sequence reads: CASSPPTGTYEQYF. CDR3 bases: TGTGCCAGCTCACCACCTACAGGGACATACGAGCAGTACTTC.